This TCR beta chain was recovered during a study of T cells expressing NK-cell markers. Germline V gene data show CDR1 as MGHRA and CDR2 as YSYEKL. The CDR3 spans 14 residues. Each CDR3 protein gets one entry in TCRdb, which reprocessed the 5' RACE reads and gives no DNA. The sample includes 350,000 to 400,000 distinct CDR3 sequences. This clonotype was obtained from a woman between 45 and 65 years old in good health. The sample consisted of blood T cells: a sorted CD56 or NKG2C T cell subset, CD4+ or CD8+ T cells, or bulk PBMC T cells (not recorded which). This chain links TRBV4-1 with TRBJ2-1; TCRdb gives TRBD2 as the D gene, but with no DNA this cannot be confirmed. The CDR3 loop reads CASSRAGGFGEQFF.